By sample fraction, the clone carrying this TCR beta chain is medium-sized. What it binds is unknown. This sample was taken from a study of T cells in Graves' hyperthyroidism and ophthalmopathy. TCR beta CDR3 sequences were amplified from RNA transcripts. The primer set for the first-round RT-PCR of the TCR CDR3 was HTBI. Via MiXCR, TCRdb re-called the multiplex PCR reads, giving one row per CDR3 protein. This table has under 400,000 distinct CDR3 sequences, 15% to 20% appearing once. Ophthalmopathy cases met thresholds of Clinical Activity Score at least 3, NOSPECS grade at least 4 and duration under 3 months. The CDR3 is 13 residues long. The V end was cut by 2 bases, the J end by 10 bases, with 15 bases between. From germline, CDR1 is MNHNS and CDR2 SASEGT. Study observations and caveats: Most clonotypes expanded in thyroid above 0.001 were likewise present in blood.

Sequenced input: blood. The J gene is TRBJ2-7, the V gene TRBV6-1, with D tentatively TRBD1 (5 bases). The TCR comes from a middle-aged woman with Graves' ophthalmopathy. CDR3 bases: TGTGCCAGCAGTGAAAATTGGCAGGGCGTCCAGTACTTC. Translated: CASSENWQGVQYF.